The source of this TCR beta chain is a study of identical twins. MiXCR was run by TCRdb on the 5' RACE reads, yielding one entry per CDR3 protein. The repertoire consists of over 200,000 distinct CDR3 sequences, with under 8.5% occurring once and the leading ten covering roughly 15%. Study results and caveats: Its conclusions, products of cross-sectional statistical analysis, did not come from following the same donors.

Every sampled donor was Caucasian and healthy. In its sample, this clonotype was seen many times. Its antigen is not identified. V lost 3 bases to trimming and J lost 7 bases, with 9 bases between them. CDR3 length: 12 residues. The germline V gene has CDR1 SEHNR and CDR2 FQNEAQ (reference sequence). These data are also associated with another study on T cells expressing NK-cell markers. Turning to that study: It was sorted CD3+CD56-NKG2C+, CD3+CD56+NKG2C- and CD3+CD56+NKG2C+ T cells that provided the TCR beta repertoires. These clonotypes additionally ranked first within the CD3+CD56-NKG2C+ fraction of a few donors.

V and J are TRBV7-9 and TRBJ1-1; D ambiguous. This sequence was found in a woman aged 18-29 years in good health. Sequenced: CD8+ T cells sorted from blood. The CDR3 protein is CASSFGTVEAFF. The CDR3, as DNA: TGTGCCAGCAGCTTCGGTACAGTTGAAGCTTTCTTT.